This TCR beta chain was documented in a study of blood T cells in healthy people across ages (dated by TCRdb to 2015 to 2017). As for the study more broadly: In model experiments, template switching captured about one uniquely barcoded TCR beta cDNA molecule for every two T cells. Age-related changes in TCR beta repertoire diversity were measured in the study by deep sequencing normalized with unique cDNA molecular identifiers. Donors were grouped into four age groups: young (average 16 years), middle-aged (39), aged (around 60) and long-lived (just over 80). Donors of different ages were randomly distributed across sequencing lanes to avoid experimental bias. Using the same blood draw, the study looked at two additional independent replicas of 1 million unique cDNA reads for two donors, one aged 18 to 30 and the other aged 80 or older. The paper's findings and limits, for the study overall: Observed TCR beta diversity per million T cells fell roughly linearly with age, and a significant reduction was already apparent by age approximately 41. Bulk unsorted PBMC profiling prevented conclusive comparison of naive and antigen-experienced compartments. Compared with the aged group, more naive CD4+ T cells, fewer expanded clones and increased TCR diversity were shown by the long-lived group, suggesting age selection. Estimates of total diversity based on one million sequenced T cells were regarded as lower bounds and as underestimates. Because donor CMV infection status was unknown, age-related changes in expanded clonotypes were potentially confounded. Observed TCR beta diversity correlated strongly with the percentage of naive T cells measured by flow cytometry.

Library method: 5' RACE. The sample was run on an Illumina HiSeq 2500. A second PCR of about 6 to 11 cycles was run with a J-beta primer mix and a sample-barcoded 5' primer. Each TCR beta cDNA molecule received a unique molecular identifier from a template-switch 5' adaptor carrying 12 random nucleotides. Each sample yielded at least 2.5 million CDR3-containing paired-end reads. First-strand cDNA synthesis was performed from all RNA using the Mint cDNA synthesis kit, with priming by a TRBC-specific oligonucleotide. Following uracil-DNA glycosylase treatment, all cDNA underwent a first 18-cycle PCR with the universal primers M1SS and BC2_uni_R. The study's processing was this. Each sample was normalized by randomly selecting 1 million high-quality reads, each carrying a distinct molecular identifier. Reads sharing molecular identifiers were discarded rather than binned into consensus sequences. MiTCR, with a Q25 quality threshold and the strictest error-elimination algorithm, was used for CDR3 identification, clonotype clustering and error correction. A nonparametric unseen species model with Euler transformation was used to estimate a lower bound on total TCR beta diversity. Using fastp at Q25 and MiXCR, TCRdb reprocessed the public reads and kept productive beta chains. Each record represents a unique CDR3 protein, reported with the most common genes and DNA among its rows. Clone size and V and J calls follow TCRdb, not the original study. This sample lists roughly 1.4 million distinct CDR3 sequences; approximately 59% were detected once. The top ten clonotypes cover over 5% of the sample.

Only one count was recorded for this clonotype. Its antigen remains unidentified. The input lacks base qualities; no much larger clone sits a single base away. The CDR3, cysteine through phenylalanine, is 13 amino acids long. Only the CDR3 part of the read is kept: 39 bases, read in frame from the first base. V is cut by 7 bases and J by 5 bases, and the space between the germline ends is 15 bases. The germline V gene provides CDR1 SGHRS and CDR2 YFSETQ. Systemically healthy Caucasian individuals from Russia, about 38 in total and aged about 6 to 100 years, were included as donors. Each donor gave approximately 10 milliliters of peripheral blood, collected into EDTA-treated Vacutainer tubes. Ficoll-Paque density-gradient centrifugation was used to isolate PBMCs, with at least 7 million per sample. Total RNA, at least 6 micrograms per sample, was extracted from PBMCs with Trizol reagent. The percentages of naive CD45RAhigh/CD27high T cells were determined by flow cytometry on a PBMC aliquot from every donor.

The receptor chain draws on TRBV5-1 and TRBJ1-1, with a weak D call of TRBD1 (6 bases match). Sequenced input: blood. This TCR was sampled from a man younger than 30 in good health. The CDR3 sequence is CASGLTGRTEAFF. The bases are TGCGCCAGCGGACTAACAGGGAGGACTGAAGCTTTCTTT.